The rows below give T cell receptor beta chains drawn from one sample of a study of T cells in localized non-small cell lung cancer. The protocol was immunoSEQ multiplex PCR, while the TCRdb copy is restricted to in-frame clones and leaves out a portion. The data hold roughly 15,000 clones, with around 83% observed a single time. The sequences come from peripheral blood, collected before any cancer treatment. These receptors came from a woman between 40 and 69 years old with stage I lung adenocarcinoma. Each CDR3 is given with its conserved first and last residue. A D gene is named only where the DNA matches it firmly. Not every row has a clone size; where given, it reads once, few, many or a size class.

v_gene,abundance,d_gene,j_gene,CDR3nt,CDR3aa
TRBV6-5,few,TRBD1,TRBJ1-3,TGTGCCAGCAGTCCGGGACAGGGAGGAAACACCATATATTTT,CASSPGQGGNTIYF
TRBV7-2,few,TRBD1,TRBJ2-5,TGTGCCAGCAGCATGGGACAGCCCACCGTCCAAGAGACCCAGTACTTC,CASSMGQPTVQETQYF
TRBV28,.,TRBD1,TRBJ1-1,TGTGCCAGCAGTTTAGCGAGTAGGGGGCGCGGGTTGAGCACTGAAGCTTTCTTT,CASSLASRGRGLSTEAFF
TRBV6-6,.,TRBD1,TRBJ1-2,TGTGCCGGCCAACGGGACAGGAACTATGGCTACACCTTC,CAGQRDRNYGYTF
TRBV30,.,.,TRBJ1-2,TGTGCCTGGAGTAAAGGGTACGGCCTGGGCGGCTACACCTTC,CAWSKGYGLGGYTF
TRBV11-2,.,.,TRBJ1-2,TGTGCCAGCAGCTTAGATGATCGGGGCAACTATGGCTACACCTTC,CASSLDDRGNYGYTF
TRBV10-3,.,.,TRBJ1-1,TGTGCCATCAGTCAGGGACTTAACACTGAAGCTTTCTTT,CAISQGLNTEAFF
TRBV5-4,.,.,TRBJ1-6,TGTGCCAGCAGCCAACTTGATTCACCCCTCCACTTT,CASSQLDSPLHF
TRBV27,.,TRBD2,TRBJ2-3,TGTGCCAGCAGGTTATGGACTAGCGGGGGGTGGGATACGCAGTATTTT,CASRLWTSGGWDTQYF
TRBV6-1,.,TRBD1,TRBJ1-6,TGTGCCAGCAGTGATTCTTGGGACAGGAGAAATTCACCCCTCCACTTT,CASSDSWDRRNSPLHF
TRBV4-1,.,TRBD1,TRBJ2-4,TGCGCCAGCAGCCAACAGGGGGCAAAAAACCTAAACATTCAGTACTTC,CASSQQGAKNLNIQYF
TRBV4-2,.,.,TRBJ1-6,TGTGCCAGCAGCCAAGAAGAGGGAAGGTTATTGACAGGAGTAATTTCACCCCTCCACTTT,CASSQEEGRLLTGVISPLHF
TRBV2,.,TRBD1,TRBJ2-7,TGTGCCAGCAAAGGGGGGACAGGGGGGTACGAGCAGTACTTC,CASKGGTGGYEQYF
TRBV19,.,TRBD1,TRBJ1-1,TGTGCCAGTAGTGCGGGACAGGGGGCGCGAGGGAACACTGAAGCTTTCTTT,CASSAGQGARGNTEAFF